Presented here are 5 T cell receptor beta chains from one specimen sequenced in a study of prognosis after radiotherapy for stage I lung cancer. TCR beta CDR3 was amplified from genomic DNA by two-round multiplex PCR. First-round PCR, the initial amplification, used primers specific to each TRBV and TRBJ gene. TCRdb recomputed calls from the multiplex PCR reads with MiXCR, one row per CDR3 protein. This sample has some 20,000 distinct CDR3 sequences; approximately 40% occur once, and the top ten carry about 56%. Sequencing used PBMCs, obtained before or after stereotactic body radiation therapy (not recorded which). The receptors come from a donor over 45 with non-small cell lung cancer.

Notes on this clonotype: One base separates it from a far larger clone, so it is likely a read error. CDR3 DNA sequence: TGTGCCAGCAGCCCCAGACCCGAGGGCATAAATGAGCAGCTCTTC. Translation gives CASSPRPEGINEQLF. This chain links TRBV7-8 with TRBJ2-1, with D possibly matching TRBD2 (5 bases). The CDR3 runs 15 residues. The V gene's germline CDR1 is SGHVS and CDR2 FQNEAQ.

Comment on this clonotype: One end of the junction does not line up with germline, which may come from a read error. The genes are TRBV20-1 and TRBJ1-1; D call uncertain. Germline CDR1 DFQATT, CDR2 SNEGSKA (reference sequence). The CDR3 has 14 residues. CDR3 sequence (DNA): TGCAGTGCTAGCCCCCAGGCCGGTGAGAATGAAGCTTTATTT. This sequence encodes CSASPQAGENEALF.

A note on this clonotype: This may arise from a read error, as a much more abundant clone is one base away. This chain joins TRBV19 and TRBJ1-4; 11 positions match TRBD1. J gave up 4 bases and V 7 bases, and 5 bases lay outside the gene matches. The CDR3 loop spans 15 amino acids. The germline V gene has CDR1 LNHDA and CDR2 SQIVND (reference sequence). CDR3 sequence: CASNGQGANNEKLFF. The CDR3 region has the DNA TGTGCCAGTAACGGACAGGGGGCAAATAATGAAAAACTGTTTTTT.

This clonotype showed up just once. The rearrangement links TRBV12-3 or TRBV12-4 to TRBJ1-2; D not resolved. CDR3 length: 13 amino acids. Trimming shortened V by 8 bases and J by 2 bases, and 12 bases separated the two germline ends. DNA for the CDR3: TGTGCCAGCTCACAAGCTCAAAACTATGGCTACACCTTC. Translating it yields CASSQAQNYGYTF.

This chain links TRBV6-1 with TRBJ2-3; the D gene is possibly TRBD2 (5 bases). CDR1 is MNHNS, CDR2 SASEGT, per germline. Between the trimmed V and J ends, which lost 3 bases and 6 bases, there was a span of 13 bases. CDR3 size: 14 residues. In nucleotides, the CDR3 is TGTGCCAGCAGTGAGAATAGCGACGTGGATACGCAGTATTTT. It encodes CASSENSDVDTQYF.